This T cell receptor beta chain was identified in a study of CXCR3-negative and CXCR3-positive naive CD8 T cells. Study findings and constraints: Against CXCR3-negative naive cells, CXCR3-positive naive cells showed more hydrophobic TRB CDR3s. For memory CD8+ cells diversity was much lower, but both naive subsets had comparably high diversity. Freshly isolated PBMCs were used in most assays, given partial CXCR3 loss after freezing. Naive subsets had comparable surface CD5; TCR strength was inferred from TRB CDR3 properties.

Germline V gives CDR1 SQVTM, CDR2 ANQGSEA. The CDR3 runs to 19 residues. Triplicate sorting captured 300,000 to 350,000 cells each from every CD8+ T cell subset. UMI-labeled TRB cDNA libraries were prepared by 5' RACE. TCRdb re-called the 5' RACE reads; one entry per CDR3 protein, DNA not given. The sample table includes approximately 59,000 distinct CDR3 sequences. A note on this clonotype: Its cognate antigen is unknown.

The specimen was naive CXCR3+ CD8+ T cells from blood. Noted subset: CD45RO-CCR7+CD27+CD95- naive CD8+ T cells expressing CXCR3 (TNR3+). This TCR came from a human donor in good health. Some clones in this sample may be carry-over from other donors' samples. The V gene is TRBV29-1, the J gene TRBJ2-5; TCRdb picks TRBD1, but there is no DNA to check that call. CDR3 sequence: CSARGAPLRTGDHQETQYF.